The sequence of this T cell receptor (beta chain) was determined in a study of CD8+ T cells in alopecia areata. This CDR3 has 14 amino acids. The germline gives CDR1 LGHNA, CDR2 YNFKEQ. The V end lost 0 bases, the J end lost 3 bases, and 8 bases lay between the germline ends. Study-level results: Among the top 100, expanded CD8+ clones were significantly decreased by tofacitinib, as was scalp clonality.

As concerns this clone: The antigen remains undetermined.

Stated treatment: oral pan-JAK inhibitor, 5-10 mg twice daily. Extracted RNA was reverse transcribed, and the resulting cDNA served as sequencing template. Method: immunoSEQ multiplex PCR; TCRdb's copy keeps in-frame clones and lacks some. This table has around 190,000 clones, 64% appearing once. The V call is TRBV4-2, the J call TRBJ1-2, with no clear D. This receptor was taken from a human donor with alopecia areata. Sequences were derived from CD4+ T cells sorted from blood, sampled at week 4, from a patient treated with tofacitinib. The CDR3 sequence: CASSQDRGYYGYTF. The CDR3 bases are TGTGCCAGCAGCCAAGATAGAGGGTACTATGGCTACACCTTC.